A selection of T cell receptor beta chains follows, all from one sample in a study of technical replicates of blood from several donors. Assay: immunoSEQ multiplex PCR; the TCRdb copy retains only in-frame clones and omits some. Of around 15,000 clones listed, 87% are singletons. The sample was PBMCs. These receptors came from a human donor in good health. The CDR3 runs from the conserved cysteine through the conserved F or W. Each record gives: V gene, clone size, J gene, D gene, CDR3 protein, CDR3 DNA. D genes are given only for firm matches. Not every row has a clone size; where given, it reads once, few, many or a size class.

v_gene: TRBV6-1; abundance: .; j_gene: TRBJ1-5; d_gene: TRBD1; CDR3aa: CASSEAPGGDLQPQHF; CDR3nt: TGTGCCAGCAGTGAAGCGCCAGGGGGCGATTTACAGCCCCAGCATTTT
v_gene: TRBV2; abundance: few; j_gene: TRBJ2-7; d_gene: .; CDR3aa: CASSPGREQYF; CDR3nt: TGTGCCAGCAGTCCAGGCCGGGAGCAGTACTTC
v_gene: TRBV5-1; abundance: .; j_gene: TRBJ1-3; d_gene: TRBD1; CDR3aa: CASSRDSSGNTIYF; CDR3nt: TGCGCCAGCAGCCGGGACAGCTCTGGAAACACCATATATTTT
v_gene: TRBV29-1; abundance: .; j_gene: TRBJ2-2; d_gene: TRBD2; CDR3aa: CSVLAGLAGTGELFF; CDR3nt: TGCAGCGTACTTGCTGGACTAGCGGGAACCGGGGAGCTGTTTTTT
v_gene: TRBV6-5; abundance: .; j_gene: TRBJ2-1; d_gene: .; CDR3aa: CASTRSYNEQFF; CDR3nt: TGTGCCAGCACTCGGTCCTACAATGAGCAGTTCTTC
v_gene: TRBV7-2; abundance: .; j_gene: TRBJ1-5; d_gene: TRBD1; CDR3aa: CASSSGQGDQPQHF; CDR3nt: TGTGCCAGCAGCTCGGGACAGGGCGATCAGCCCCAGCATTTT
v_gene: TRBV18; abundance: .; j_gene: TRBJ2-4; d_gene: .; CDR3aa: CASSPPSGDIQYF; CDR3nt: TGTGCCAGCTCACCACCGAGCGGCGACATTCAGTACTTC
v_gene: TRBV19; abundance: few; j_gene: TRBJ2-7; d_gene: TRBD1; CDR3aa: CASSETARTGWGRYEQYF; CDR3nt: TGTGCCAGTAGTGAGACGGCCAGGACAGGCTGGGGTCGCTACGAGCAGTACTTC
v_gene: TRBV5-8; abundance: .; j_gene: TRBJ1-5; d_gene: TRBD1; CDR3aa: CASSFRQGSRNQPQHF; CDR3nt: TGTGCCAGCAGCTTCCGACAGGGATCCAGAAATCAGCCCCAGCATTTT
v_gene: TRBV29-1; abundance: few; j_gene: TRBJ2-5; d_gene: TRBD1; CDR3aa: CSVTTGTGDGTQYF; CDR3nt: TGCAGCGTTACGACCGGGACAGGGGATGGGACCCAGTACTTC
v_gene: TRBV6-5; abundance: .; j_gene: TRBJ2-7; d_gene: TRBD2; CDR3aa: CASSYAFAGEYEQYF; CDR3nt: TGTGCCAGCAGTTACGCCTTTGCGGGAGAGTACGAGCAGTACTTC
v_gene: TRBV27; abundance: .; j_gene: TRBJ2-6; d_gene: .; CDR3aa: CASSLGTLGLAGANVLTF; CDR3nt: TGTGCCAGCAGTTTAGGAACGTTGGGGCTGGCTGGGGCCAACGTCCTGACTTTC
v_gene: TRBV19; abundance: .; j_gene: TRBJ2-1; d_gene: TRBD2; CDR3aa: CASSTSGSFGEQFF; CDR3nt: TGTGCCAGTAGTACTAGCGGGTCGTTTGGTGAGCAGTTCTTC
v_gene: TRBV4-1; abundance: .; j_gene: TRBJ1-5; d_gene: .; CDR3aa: CASSEEGGEVQPQHF; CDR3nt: TGCGCCAGCAGCGAAGAAGGGGGGGAGGTTCAGCCCCAGCATTTT
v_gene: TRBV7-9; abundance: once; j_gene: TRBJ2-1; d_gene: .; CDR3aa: CASSPAGSSEQFF; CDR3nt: TGTGCCAGCAGCCCGGCGGGCTCGAGTGAGCAGTTCTTC
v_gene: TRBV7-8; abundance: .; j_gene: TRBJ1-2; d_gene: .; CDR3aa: CASSSLRGYGYTF; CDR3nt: TGTGCCAGCAGCTCCCTCAGGGGCTATGGCTACACCTTC
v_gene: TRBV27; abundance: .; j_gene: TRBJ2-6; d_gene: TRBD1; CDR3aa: CASSLTGGGGANVLTF; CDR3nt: TGTGCCAGCAGCCTTACAGGGGGCGGTGGGGCCAACGTCCTGACTTTC
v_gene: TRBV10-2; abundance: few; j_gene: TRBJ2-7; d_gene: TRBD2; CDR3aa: CAAGREAYEQYF; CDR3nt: TGCGCCGCTGGGCGGGAGGCCTACGAGCAGTACTTC
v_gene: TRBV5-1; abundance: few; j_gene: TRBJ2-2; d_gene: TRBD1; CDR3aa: CASRDRTPEGELFF; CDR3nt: TGCGCCAGCAGGGACAGGACCCCTGAAGGGGAGCTGTTTTTT
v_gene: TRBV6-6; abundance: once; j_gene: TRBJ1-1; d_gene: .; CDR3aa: CASSVVGRAFF; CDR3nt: TGTGCCAGCAGCGTAGTGGGGAGAGCTTTCTTT
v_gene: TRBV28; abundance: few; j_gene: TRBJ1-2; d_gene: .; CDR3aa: CASSLLGPGWNGYTF; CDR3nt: TGTGCCAGCAGTTTGTTAGGTCCAGGGTGGAATGGCTACACCTTC
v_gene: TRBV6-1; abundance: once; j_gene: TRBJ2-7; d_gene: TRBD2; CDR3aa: CASGRESTYEQYF; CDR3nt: TGTGCCAGCGGGCGGGAGTCGACCTACGAGCAGTACTTC
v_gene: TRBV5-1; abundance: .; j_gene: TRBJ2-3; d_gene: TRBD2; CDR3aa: CASGRTSGEKNTQYF; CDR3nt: TGCGCCAGCGGACGGACTAGCGGAGAGAAGAATACGCAGTATTTT